This T cell receptor beta chain was observed in a study of T cell responses to AZD1222 COVID-19 vaccine (dated by TCRdb to about 2021). As for the study more broadly: TCR sequencing covered roughly 230 trial participants: 200 to 210 given two doses of AZD1222 and 26 given two doses of MenACWY control vaccine. Enrollment into the trials was organized by age into subgroups of 18-55, 56-69 and 70-plus years, and those subgroups contained 148, 28 and 57 TCR-sequenced participants, respectively.

The CDR3 regions of human TCRbeta chains were analyzed by immunosequencing. As for the original processing: TCRs in the repertoires were matched against a reference library of SARS-CoV-2-specific TCRs that had been generated with the MIRA antigen-specificity platform. Breadth was defined as the fraction of unique TCRs that were SARS-CoV-2-associated. Depth was defined as the fraction of total T cells that were SARS-CoV-2-associated. Using the MIRA data, each spike-specific TCR was assigned both to the spike region to which the TCR was reactive and to a CD4 or CD8 class. Log10-transformed breadth and depth values were compared by one-way ANOVA with Sidak's multiple comparisons tests. Entries here come from immuneACCESS through TCRdb and include only in-frame sequences with V and J called. Some clones fail to appear in such tables; in the studies checked, an unresolved V gene covers under half of the shortfall, and the cause of the remainder is unknown. The DNA was the basis for D and trimming; V, J and clone size are from that table. The sample yields about 180,000 clones; 85% to 90% were counted once. 3.5% to 5.5% of the sample belongs to the ten largest clones.

Summary of the overall study and its limitations: CD4 TCRs associated with the vaccine covered the entire spike protein, and the dominant responses were in regions 160-218 and 743-854. The 56-69-year group was small, and its depth increase did not reach significance, likely because of low power. Most participants were white British and females outnumbered males, and the authors suggested that clonal diversity may have been underestimated. Because no samples from the day 14 peak response were available, repertoires could be characterized only after the peak T cell response. After two AZD1222 doses, spike-specific TCR breadth and depth were significantly higher than at day 0 and than in MenACWY recipients. Conclusions about previously exposed vaccinees are limited because only 6 or 7 AZD1222 recipients were SARS-CoV-2 seropositive at baseline. Epitopes outside the regions mutated in the B.1.351 and B.1.1.7 variants were reportedly recognized by nearly half of the unique spike-specific TCRs.

The time point tag for this specimen amounts to: about 28 days (+/-7) after the second vaccine dose. Explained via the paper, the treatment or condition label denotes: meningococcal conjugate vaccine given as trial control. Vaccinee samples were obtained from the UK trials COV001 and COV002, which included a single-blind randomized controlled phase 2/3 trial of AZD1222 (ChAdOx1 nCoV-19) in healthy adults. Trial participant PBMC samples were collected at day 0 and day 28 after the second dose for TCRbeta chain sequencing. V gives up 0 bases and J gives up 1 base, and the segment between their germline ends measures 12 bases. The CDR3, from cysteine to phenylalanine, totals 17 residues. Here the CDR3 DNA is all that survives: 51 bases in frame from base 1. CDR1 and CDR2 are drawn from the germline V gene (reference sequence): LGHDT, YNNKEL. This clone was detected only once. The clone's antigen remains unknown. Base-call qualities are not available, and no considerably larger clone is one nucleotide away.

The TCR sequence derives from an adult who received the MenACWY meningococcal vaccine as a control. The rearranged segments are TRBV3-1 (or the pseudogene TRBV3-2) and TRBJ2-2; a tentative D call is TRBD2 (5 bases match). Sample: peripheral blood, taken 28 days after the second dose of the MenACWY control vaccine. The DNA sequence is TGTGCCAGCAGCCAAGATCTTAGCGCGGAGAACACCGGGGAGCTGTTTTTT. Its protein reads: CASSQDLSAENTGELFF.